This TCR beta chain was observed in a study of shared clonotypes between healthy human individuals. Clones were sequenced by immunoSEQ multiplex PCR, and TCRdb holds only the in-frame ones, with some missing. The table records about 1.5 million clones, roughly 96% of them present only once. The CDR3 runs to 15 residues. The ends were cut back, 7 bases at V and 5 bases at J, with 20 bases in the middle. Germline CDR1 and CDR2: SGHVS and FNYEAQ. This rearrangement joins TRBV7-6 to TRBJ2-5, with a possible D match to TRBD2 (5 bases). Sequencing input: naive CD4+ T cells sorted from blood. Indicated subset: CD45RA+ positively selected. This receptor was obtained from a man aged 25 to 40 in good health. CDR3 sequence reads: CASNQGGRFWETQYF. The CDR3 DNA sequence: TGTGCCAGCAATCAAGGAGGCAGGTTCTGGGAGACCCAGTACTTC.